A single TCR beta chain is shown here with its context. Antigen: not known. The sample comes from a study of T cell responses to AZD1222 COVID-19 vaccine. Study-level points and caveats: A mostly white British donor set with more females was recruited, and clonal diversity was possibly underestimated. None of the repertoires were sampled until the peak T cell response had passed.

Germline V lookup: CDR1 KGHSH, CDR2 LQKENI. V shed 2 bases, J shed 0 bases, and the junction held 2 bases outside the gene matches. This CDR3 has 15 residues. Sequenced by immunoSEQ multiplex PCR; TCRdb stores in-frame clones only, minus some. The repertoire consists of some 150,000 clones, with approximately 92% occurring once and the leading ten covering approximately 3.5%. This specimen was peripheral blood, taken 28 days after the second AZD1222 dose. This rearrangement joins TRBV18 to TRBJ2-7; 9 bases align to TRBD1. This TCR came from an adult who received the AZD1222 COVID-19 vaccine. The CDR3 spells CASSPGQGSSYEQYF. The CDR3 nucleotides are TGTGCCAGCTCACCAGGACAGGGGAGCTCCTACGAGCAGTACTTC.